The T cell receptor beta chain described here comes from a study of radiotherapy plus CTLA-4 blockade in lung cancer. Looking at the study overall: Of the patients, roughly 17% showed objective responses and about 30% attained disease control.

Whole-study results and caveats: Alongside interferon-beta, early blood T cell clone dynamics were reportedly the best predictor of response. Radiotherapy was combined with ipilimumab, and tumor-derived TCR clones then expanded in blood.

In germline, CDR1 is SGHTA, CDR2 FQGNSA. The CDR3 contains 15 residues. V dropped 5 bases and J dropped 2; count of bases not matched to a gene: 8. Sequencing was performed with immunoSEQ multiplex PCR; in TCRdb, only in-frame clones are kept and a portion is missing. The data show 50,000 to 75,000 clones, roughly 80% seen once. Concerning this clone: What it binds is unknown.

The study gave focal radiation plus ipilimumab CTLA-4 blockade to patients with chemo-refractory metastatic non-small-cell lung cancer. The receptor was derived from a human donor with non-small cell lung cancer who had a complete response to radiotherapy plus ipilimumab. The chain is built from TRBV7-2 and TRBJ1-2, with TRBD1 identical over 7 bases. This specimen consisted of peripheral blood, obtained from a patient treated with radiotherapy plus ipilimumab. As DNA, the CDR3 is TGTGCCAGCAGCGCACTCAAGACAGGGAACTATGGCTACACCTTC. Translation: CASSALKTGNYGYTF.